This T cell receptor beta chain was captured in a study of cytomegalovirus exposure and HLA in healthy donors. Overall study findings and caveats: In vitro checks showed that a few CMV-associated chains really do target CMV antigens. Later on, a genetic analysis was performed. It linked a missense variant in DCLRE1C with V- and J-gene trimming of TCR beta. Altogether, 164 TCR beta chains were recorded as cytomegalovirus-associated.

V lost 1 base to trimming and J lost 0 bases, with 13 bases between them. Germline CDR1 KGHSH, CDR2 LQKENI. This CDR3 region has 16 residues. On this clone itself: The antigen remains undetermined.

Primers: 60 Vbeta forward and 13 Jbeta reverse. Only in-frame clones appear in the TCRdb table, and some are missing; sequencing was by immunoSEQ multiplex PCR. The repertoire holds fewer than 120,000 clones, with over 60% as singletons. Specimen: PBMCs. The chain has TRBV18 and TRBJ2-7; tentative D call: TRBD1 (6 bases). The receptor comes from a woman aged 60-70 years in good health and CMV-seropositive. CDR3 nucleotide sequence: TGTGCCAGCTCACCACTAGCCGACAGGAGCTCCTACGAGCAGTACTTC. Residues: CASSPLADRSSYEQYF. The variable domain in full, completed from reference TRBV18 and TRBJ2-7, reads NAGVMQNPRHLVRRRGQEARLRCSPMKGHSHVYWYRQLPEEGLKFMVYLQKENIIDESGMPKERFSAEFPKEGPSILRIQQVVRGDSAAYFCASSPLADRSSYEQYFGPGTRLTVT.